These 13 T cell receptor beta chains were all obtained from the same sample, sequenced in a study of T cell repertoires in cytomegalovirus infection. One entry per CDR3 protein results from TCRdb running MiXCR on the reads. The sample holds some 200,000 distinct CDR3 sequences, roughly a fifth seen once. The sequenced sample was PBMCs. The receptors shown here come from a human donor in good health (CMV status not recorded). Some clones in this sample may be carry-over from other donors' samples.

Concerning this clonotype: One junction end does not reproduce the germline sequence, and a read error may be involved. The CDR3 loop is CASSGRTSGNTGELVF. The CDR3 region has the DNA TGTGCCAGTAGTGGAAGGACTAGCGGGAACACCGGGGAGCTGGTTTTT. The chain recombines TRBV19 with TRBJ2-2, with 12 bases that match TRBD2. The CDR3 is 16 residues long. Germline assignment: CDR1 LNHDA and CDR2 SQIVND (reference sequence).

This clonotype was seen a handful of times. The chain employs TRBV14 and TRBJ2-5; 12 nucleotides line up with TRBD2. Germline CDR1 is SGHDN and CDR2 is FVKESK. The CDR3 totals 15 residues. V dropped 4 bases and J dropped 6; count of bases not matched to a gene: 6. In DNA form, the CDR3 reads TGTGCCAGCAGCCTGACTAGCGGGAGTCTAAAGACCCAGTACTTC. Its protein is CASSLTSGSLKTQYF.

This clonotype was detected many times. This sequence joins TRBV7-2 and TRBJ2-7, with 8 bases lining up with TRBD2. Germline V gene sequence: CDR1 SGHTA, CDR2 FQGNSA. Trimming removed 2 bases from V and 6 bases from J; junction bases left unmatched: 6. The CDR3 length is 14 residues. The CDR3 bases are TGTGCCAGCAGCTTAATACTAGCGGATGGCGAGCAGTACTTC. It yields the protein CASSLILADGEQYF.

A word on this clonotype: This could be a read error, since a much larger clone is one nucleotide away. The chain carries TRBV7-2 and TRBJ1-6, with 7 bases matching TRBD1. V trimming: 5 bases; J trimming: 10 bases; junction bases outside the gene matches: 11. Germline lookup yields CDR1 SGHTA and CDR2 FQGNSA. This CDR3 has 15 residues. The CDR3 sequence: CASSLTRQGGSPLHF. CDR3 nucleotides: TGTGCCAGCAGCCTCACCCGACAGGGAGGGTCACCCCTCCACTTT. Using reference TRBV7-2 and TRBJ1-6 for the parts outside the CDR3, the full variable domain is GAGVSQSPSNKVTEKGKDVELRCDPISGHTALYWYRQSLGQGLEFLIYFQGNSAPDKSGLPSDRFSAERTGGSVSTLTIQRTQQEDSAVYLCASSLTRQGGSPLHFGNGTRLTVT.

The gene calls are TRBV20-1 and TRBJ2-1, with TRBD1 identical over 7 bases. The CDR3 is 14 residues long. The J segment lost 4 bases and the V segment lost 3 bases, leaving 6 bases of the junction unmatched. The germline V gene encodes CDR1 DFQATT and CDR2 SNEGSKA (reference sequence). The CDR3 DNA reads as TGCAGTGCTAGCGAGGGGGCGAGGTACAATGAGCAGTTCTTC. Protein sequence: CSASEGARYNEQFF.

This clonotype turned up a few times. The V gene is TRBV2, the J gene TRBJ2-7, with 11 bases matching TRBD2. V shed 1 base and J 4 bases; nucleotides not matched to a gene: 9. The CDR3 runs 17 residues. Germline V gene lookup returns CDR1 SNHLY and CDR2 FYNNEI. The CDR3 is CASSEGGWGLAEYEQYF. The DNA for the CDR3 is TGTGCCAGCAGTGAAGGAGGTTGGGGACTAGCGGAATACGAGCAGTACTTC.

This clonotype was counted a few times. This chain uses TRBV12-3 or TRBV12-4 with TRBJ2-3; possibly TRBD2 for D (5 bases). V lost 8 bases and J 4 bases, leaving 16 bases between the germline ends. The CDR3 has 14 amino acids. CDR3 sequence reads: CASRDEAGPDTQYF. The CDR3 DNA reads TGTGCCAGCCGAGACGAGGCGGGCCCAGATACGCAGTATTTT.

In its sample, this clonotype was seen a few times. Here the CDR3 DNA reads TGTGCCAGCAGTTACTCTGGGGCTGCGGGCAATCAGCCCCAGCATTTT. It yields the protein CASSYSGAAGNQPQHF. The chain recombines TRBV6-2 or TRBV6-3 with TRBJ1-5; TRBD1 might be the D (5 bases). The germline CDR1 and CDR2 sequences are MNHEY and SVGEGT. The CDR3 extends over 16 amino acids. The V and J ends lost 0 bases and 2 bases respectively, with 11 bases between them.

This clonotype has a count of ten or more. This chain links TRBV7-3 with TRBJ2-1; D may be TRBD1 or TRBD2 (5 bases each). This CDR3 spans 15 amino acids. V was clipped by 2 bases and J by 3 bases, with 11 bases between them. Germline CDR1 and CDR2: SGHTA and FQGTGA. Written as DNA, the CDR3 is TGTGCCAGCAGCTTAGGATGGGGGAGCTACAATGAGCAGTTCTTC. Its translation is CASSLGWGSYNEQFF.

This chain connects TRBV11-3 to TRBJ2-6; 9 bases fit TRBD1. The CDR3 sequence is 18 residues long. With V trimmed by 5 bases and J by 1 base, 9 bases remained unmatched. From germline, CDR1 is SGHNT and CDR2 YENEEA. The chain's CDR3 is CASSPSGTGYSGANVLTF. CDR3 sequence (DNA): TGTGCCAGCAGCCCTTCGGGGACAGGGTATTCTGGGGCCAACGTCCTGACTTTC.

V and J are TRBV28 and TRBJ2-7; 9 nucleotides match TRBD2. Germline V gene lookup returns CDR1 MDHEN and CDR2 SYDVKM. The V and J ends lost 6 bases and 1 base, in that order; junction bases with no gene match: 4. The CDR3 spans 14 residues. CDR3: CASRLSGSSYEQYF. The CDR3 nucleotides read TGTGCCAGCAGACTTAGCGGGAGTTCCTACGAGCAGTACTTC. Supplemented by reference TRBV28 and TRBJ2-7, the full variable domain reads DVKVTQSSRYLVKRTGEKVFLECVQDMDHENMFWYRQDPGLGLRLIYFSYDVKMKEKGDIPEGYSVSREKKERFSLILESASTNQTSMYLCASRLSGSSYEQYFGPGTRLTVT.

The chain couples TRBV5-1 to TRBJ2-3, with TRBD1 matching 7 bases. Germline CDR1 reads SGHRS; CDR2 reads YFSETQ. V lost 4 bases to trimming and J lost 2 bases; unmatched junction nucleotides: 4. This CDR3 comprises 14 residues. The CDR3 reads CASSHGTVTDTQYF. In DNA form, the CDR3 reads TGCGCCAGCAGCCACGGGACAGTCACAGATACGCAGTATTTT.

The CDR3, as DNA: TGTGCCAGCAGCGGGTCTGGAAACACCATATATTTT. Encoded protein: CASSGSGNTIYF. The rearrangement links TRBV4-2 to TRBJ1-3; D is ambiguous. The V and J ends lost 5 bases and 1 base respectively, with 3 bases between them. Looked up from germline, CDR1 is LGHNA and CDR2 is YNFKEQ. The CDR3 runs to 12 residues.